Sequencing of this TCR beta chain was carried out in a study of CXCR3-negative and CXCR3-positive naive CD8 T cells (dated by TCRdb to between 2017 and 2020). Study-level background: In total, 130 million to 150 million TRB reads were obtained, or roughly 1.5 +/- 0.3 million reads per library. The diversity and physicochemical repertoire analyses included around 10 donors pooled from two independent experiments. The TRBV-TRBJ cluster analysis covered naive subsets from several donors and memory cells from 3 donors.

Each CD8+ T cell subset was flow-sorted in triplicate, with 250,000 to 350,000 cells per subset placed directly into RLT lysis buffer. To exclude memory contaminants, naive CD8+ T cells were stringently defined as CD45RO-CCR7+CD27+CD95-. Peripheral blood mononuclear cells were isolated from buffy coats using standard density gradient centrifugation. A FACSAria III was used to flow-sort naive CXCR3-negative and CXCR3-positive CD8+ T cells. An RNeasy Mini Kit was used to extract total RNA from the sorted cells. These reads were obtained on a NextSeq 550. The Human TCR Profiling Kit (MiLaboratory) was used to prepare UMI-labeled 5' RACE TRB cDNA libraries. cDNA synthesis used the entire amount of extracted RNA, and PCR amplification then used the entire amount of cDNA produced. Libraries were prepared in parallel with an identical number of PCR cycles. The authors processed their data as follows. About 53,000 +/- 9,400 unique UMI-labeled TRB cDNA molecules per library were extracted with MIGEC and MiXCR, with at least two reads per UMI required. On average, each library contained roughly 40,000 +/- 10,000 functional in-frame TRB CDR3 nucleotide clonotypes without stop codons. After downsampling to 5000 UMI-labeled TRB molecules per sample, diversity metrics, including normalized Shannon-Wiener and Chao1, were computed in VDJtools. For the central five CDR3 residues, VDJtools calculated physicochemical properties weighted by clonotype size, namely interaction energy, strength, volume and Kidera factor 4. TCRdb reprocessed the public reads and reports one entry per CDR3 protein sequence, without DNA. Here the V and J calls rest on TCRdb's processing, not on the authors' analysis. The sample's own table lists 100,000 to 150,000 distinct CDR3 sequences. The ten largest clones add up to 0.29% of the sample.

Per the germline V gene, SQVTM is the CDR1 and ANQGSEA is the CDR2. From the cysteine through the phenylalanine, the CDR3 covers 14 amino acids. No DNA was logged. Results the study describes overall, beyond this receptor: TRB CDR3s from CXCR3-positive naive cells showed higher hydrophobicity (lower Kidera factor 4), lower energy, and higher strength and volume indices than CXCR3-negative naive cells. Comparably high repertoire diversity was found in both naive subsets, whereas much lower repertoire diversity was found in memory CD8+ T cells. Because surface CD5, which is linked to self-reactivity in mice, was comparable between the naive subsets, TCR interaction strength was also inferred from TRB CDR3 physicochemical properties. Similar TRBV-TRBJ usage was shown by naive CXCR3-negative and CXCR3-positive cells from the same donor, whereas distinct patterns were shown by memory cells. Freshly isolated PBMCs were used for most assays because CXCR3 expression went down partially after cryopreservation.

With respect to this clonotype: No cognate antigen has been identified for it.

The clonotype originates from a human donor in good health. Some clones in this sample may be carry-over from other donors' samples. The sample consisted of naive CXCR3- CD8+ T cells from blood. The cell subset or site label, as the study defines it: CD45RO-CCR7+CD27+CD95- naive CD8+ T cells lacking CXCR3 (TNR3-). The rearranged chain carries TRBV29-1 and TRBJ2-1; lacking DNA, the TRBD2 call made by TCRdb goes unchecked. CDR3 sequence: CSVAGLAGYNEQFF.